Each of the 19 T cell receptor beta chains below was sequenced from the same sample in a study of control samples from healthy donors and cancer patients. The repertoire was sequenced with immunoSEQ multiplex PCR; TCRdb's copy has only in-frame clones and lacks some. The sample contains about 83,000 clones, 90% to 95% of which appear only once. The sample was blood. The receptors were sampled from a man between 50 and 59 years old in good health.

The chain links TRBV12-3 or TRBV12-4 to TRBJ1-1, with a possible D match to TRBD1 (5 bases). Trimming stripped 3 bases from V and 6 bases from J, with 11 bases between. This CDR3 has 13 amino acids. The CDR3 spells CASSFVQGAEAFF. The CDR3 bases are TGTGCCAGCAGTTTTGTTCAGGGAGCTGAAGCTTTCTTT.

V gene TRBV27 combines with J gene TRBJ1-4; D remains ambiguous. The CDR3 totals 19 residues. Trimming removed 3 bases from V and 8 bases from J, with 28 bases in between. The germline V gene has CDR1 MNHEY and CDR2 SMNVEV (reference sequence). The CDR3 is CASSFAVGVLNRMGEKLFF. CDR3 coding DNA: TGTGCCAGCAGTTTTGCCGTCGGTGTACTCAACCGAATGGGGGAAAAACTGTTTTTT.

The chain employs TRBV6-2 or TRBV6-3 and TRBJ1-1, with 7 bases that match TRBD1. Germline V gene data show CDR1 as MNHEY and CDR2 as SVGEGT. V was clipped by 6 bases and J by 4 bases; unmatched bases: 5. The CDR3 extends over 13 amino acids. Here the CDR3 reads CASSQTGFTEAFF. The CDR3 DNA is TGTGCCAGCAGCCAGACAGGGTTCACTGAAGCTTTCTTT.

The rearrangement uses TRBV2 and TRBJ1-2; D may be TRBD1 (5 bases). The germline gives CDR1 SNHLY, CDR2 FYNNEI. Trimming removed 3 bases from V and 6 bases from J, with 8 bases in between. The CDR3 length is 12 residues. In DNA, the CDR3 is TGTGCCAGCAGTGAGTCGGGGGATGGCTACACCTTC. Its protein product is CASSESGDGYTF.

CDR3 residues: CASSQGLAGSSEQFF. The CDR3 DNA reads as TGTGCCAGCAGCCAAGGACTAGCGGGGTCCTCGGAGCAGTTCTTC. The J gene is TRBJ2-1, the V gene TRBV14; 11 bases match TRBD2. From germline, CDR1 is SGHDN and CDR2 FVKESK. The CDR3 length is 15 residues. V lost 1 base, J lost 10 bases, and 6 bases stayed unmatched.

This chain connects TRBV11-2 to TRBJ1-1, with TRBD1 matching over 9 bases. Germline V gene lookup returns CDR1 SGHAT and CDR2 FQNNGV. The CDR3 contains 15 residues. V dropped 4 bases and J dropped 4; count of bases not matched to a gene: 7. CDR3 DNA sequence: TGTGCCAGCAGCTGGGGGACAGGGACGGGCACTGAAGCTTTCTTT. It codes for CASSWGTGTGTEAFF.

The gene calls are TRBV7-8 and TRBJ2-7, with 7 bases aligning to TRBD1. The CDR3 is 15 amino acids. V gave up 1 base and J gave up 0 bases; unmatched junction bases: 3. Germline V lookup: CDR1 SGHVS, CDR2 FQNEAQ. This CDR3 is CASSLVAGGSYEQYF. The DNA for the CDR3 is TGTGCCAGCAGCTTAGTGGCAGGGGGCTCCTACGAGCAGTACTTC.

This chain joins TRBV9 and TRBJ1-1; D gene uncertain. Between the trimmed V and J ends, which lost 0 bases and 1 base, there was a span of 4 bases. Germline-derived CDR1 and CDR2 are SGDLS and YYNGEE. This CDR3 is 13 amino acids long. In nucleotides, the CDR3 is TGTGCCAGCAGCGTAGAAGCGAACACTGAAGCTTTCTTT. Its translation: CASSVEANTEAFF.

The J gene is TRBJ1-5, the V gene TRBV6-4; unclear D gene. This CDR3 spans 15 amino acids. Germline V gives CDR1 MRHNA, CDR2 SNTAGT. Trimming removed 6 bases at V and 3 bases at J, with 15 bases between. CDR3 loop: CASSPHHGVNQPQHF. CDR3 nucleotides: TGTGCCAGCAGCCCTCATCACGGTGTCAATCAGCCCCAGCATTTT.

This clone appeared a single time. This chain links TRBV7-2 with TRBJ1-2; weak D call: TRBD1 (6 bases). CDR3 length: 13 amino acids. Per the germline V gene, CDR1 is SGHTA and CDR2 is FQGNSA. Trimming shortened V by 7 bases and J by 1 base, and 10 bases separated the two germline ends. CDR3 sequence: CASKDSINYGYTF. In DNA, the CDR3 is TGTGCCAGCAAGGACAGTATTAACTATGGCTACACCTTC.

This sequence joins TRBV4-3 and TRBJ1-6, with 7 bases aligning to TRBD1. CDR1 LGHNA and CDR2 YSLEER come from the germline V gene. This CDR3 has 16 residues. V lost 0 bases, J lost 10 bases, and 9 bases stayed unmatched. CDR3 loop: CASSQDMAGGGSPLHF. CDR3 DNA sequence: TGCGCCAGCAGCCAAGATATGGCAGGGGGAGGATCACCCCTCCACTTT.

The gene calls are TRBV5-1 and TRBJ2-5; a weak D match, TRBD1 (6 bases). Trimming took off 5 bases at V and 5 bases at J, with 16 bases between the two ends. Germline loops: CDR1 SGHRS, CDR2 YFSETQ. CDR3 length: 14 residues. The CDR3, as DNA: TGCGCCAGCAGTCGAGGACAGACTCAGGAGACCCAGTACTTC. This sequence encodes CASSRGQTQETQYF. Filled out from reference TRBV5-1 and TRBJ2-5, the complete variable domain reads KAGVTQTPRYLIKTRGQQVTLSCSPISGHRSVSWYQQTPGQGLQFLFEYFSETQRNKGNFPGRFSGRQFSNSRSEMNVSTLELGDSALYLCASSRGQTQETQYFGPGTRLLVL.

This clone was detected only a few times. The V gene is TRBV24-1, the J gene TRBJ1-2, with D maybe TRBD1 (5 bases). Between the trimmed V and J ends, which lost 3 bases and 8 bases, there was a span of 18 bases. The germline CDR1 and CDR2 sequences are KGHDR and SFDVKD. The CDR3 totals 15 residues. The CDR3 DNA is TGTGCCACCAGTGATGGCCCGATTCAGGGTGGCGGCTACACCTTC. Translation gives CATSDGPIQGGGYTF.

This chain uses TRBV7-8 with TRBJ2-7; D unclear. The CDR3 covers 15 residues. V was pared by 2 bases and J by 1 base, with 12 bases between. The germline V gene encodes CDR1 SGHVS and CDR2 FQNEAQ. The CDR3 nucleotides read TGTGCCAGCAGCTTAAGGTCGACGGAATCCTACGAGCAGTACTTC. This translates into CASSLRSTESYEQYF.

The chain links TRBV27 to TRBJ1-2; 9 positions match TRBD1. There are 15 residues in the CDR3. Losses at the gene ends were 5 bases for V and 4 bases for J; bases not matched to a gene: 8. Germline CDR1 is MNHEY and CDR2 is SMNVEV (reference sequence). CDR3 residues: CASSTYRGPIYGYTF. The CDR3, as DNA: TGTGCCAGCAGTACGTACAGGGGGCCCATCTATGGCTACACCTTC.

The CDR3 region is CASSPTGARGEAFF. CDR3 nucleotide sequence: TGTGCCAGCAGCCCGACAGGGGCCAGGGGTGAAGCTTTCTTT. This chain joins TRBV5-6 and TRBJ1-1; 8 bases are shared with TRBD1. After removal of 4 bases from V and 7 bases from J, the junction contained 9 bases not matched to a gene. CDR1 and CDR2 from the germline V gene are SGHDT and YYEEEE. The CDR3 runs to 14 residues.

The V call is TRBV9, the J call TRBJ2-6; the D is unclear. V was clipped by 0 bases and J by 1 base, with 11 bases between them. Per germline, CDR1 SGDLS and CDR2 YYNGEE. The CDR3 is made up of 17 amino acids. DNA for the CDR3: TGTGCCAGCAGCGTAGCCCCAGTTGGGTCTGGGGCCAACGTCCTGACTTTC. Translation: CASSVAPVGSGANVLTF. The variable domain in full, completed from reference TRBV9 and TRBJ2-6, reads DSGVTQTPKHLITATGQRVTLRCSPRSGDLSVYWYQQSLDQGLQFLIQYYNGEERAKGNILERFSAQQFPDLHSELNLSSLELGDSALYFCASSVAPVGSGANVLTFGAGSRLTVL.

With respect to this clone: At one end the junction does not follow the germline gene, possibly because of a read error. The chain recombines TRBV23-1 with TRBJ1-5; 10 nucleotides align to TRBD1. TRBV23-1 is annotated as an ORF whose role is uncertain. The CDR3 has 18 residues. The CDR3 region is CASSKSNGQGVCNQPQHF. CDR3 nucleotide sequence: TGCGCCAGCAGTAAATCAAATGGACAGGGGGTTTGCAATCAGCCCCAGCATTTT.

The chain employs TRBV19 and TRBJ2-1; 9 bases are shared with TRBD1. The CDR3 has 15 amino acids. V shed 3 bases and J 10 bases; nucleotides not matched to a gene: 10. Germline values: CDR1 LNHDA, CDR2 SQIVND (reference sequence). CDR3 nucleotide sequence: TGTGCCAGTAGTATCGGGGACAGGGCACCAGGGGAGCAGTTCTTC. Its protein product is CASSIGDRAPGEQFF.